This T cell receptor (beta chain) was sequenced in a study of human T cells and chemical hapten exposure (dated by TCRdb to 2020 to 2022). For the study in its entirety: For sensitization, 2% DPC in acetone was applied to a roughly 2 cm by roughly 2 cm area of upper inner arm skin. Throughout the approximately 24-week study period, patients were also given weekly therapeutic DPC doses on the scalp. Patch testing on the upper back used Finn chambers containing 0.01% DPC, with scoring done after 6 days according to International Contact Dermatitis Research Group standards. Alopecia areata with under or over 50% scalp involvement, alopecia totalis and alopecia universalis were represented in the patient cohort, which was mostly female. The libraries were sequenced as a pool, and the TCR yield per sample differed mostly because of small variations in library volumes within the pool. The study tracked peripheral blood TCR repertoire changes in vivo during primary and secondary sensitization to the hapten diphenylcyclopropenone (DPC) in alopecia patients. Patient blood was sampled pre-sensitization (week 0) and at 2, 6 and about 24 weeks after DPC sensitization. For TCR sequencing, blood came from 25 to 35 alopecia patients at anywhere from one to four time points (pre-sensitization, 2, 6 and 24 weeks). The paper's findings and limits, for the study overall: Compared with pre-sensitization or healthy control sets, expanded TCRs formed significantly more large CDR3 similarity clusters, which is consistent with antigen-driven responses. Because every patient had alopecia, a presumed autoimmune disease, the patients' immune response might differ from that of healthy individuals. DPC sensitization did not change how many TCRs were above 1 in 1000 frequency, and no evidence was found of alterations in global repertoire structure. The number of PT1 expanded TCRs positively correlated with patch test score, significant at thresholds 8, 16 and 32 but not 4. After repeated subsampling, the strength of the expansion versus patch-test correlation and the threshold at which it became significant changed.

The germline V gene provides CDR1 SGHVS and CDR2 FNYEAQ. Including the terminal cysteine and phenylalanine, the CDR3 comprises 16 residues. The retained sequence is limited to the CDR3, 48 bases, with the frame set at the first base. The germline ends are 18 bases apart after V is trimmed by 0 bases and J by 9 bases. Note on this clonotype: It has no known antigen specificity. Base qualities are missing; no much larger clone stands one base away.

In light of the paper, this sample's time point label describes: patch test 2, 6 weeks after DPC sensitization. Sample treatment or condition, as interpreted from the label and publication: therapeutic diphenylcyclopropenone sensitization with weekly scalp DPC. At every patch-test visit, the blood draw took place before the patch test was put on. To be eligible, patients had to be aged 18 to 70, diagnosed with alopecia and judged suitable for DPC therapy, while pregnant patients were excluded. Total RNA was isolated from unfractionated whole blood collected in Tempus Blood RNA tubes. Library method: RACE. TCRdb names NextSeq 500 as the instrument used. During library preparation, unique molecular identifiers were attached to individual cDNA molecules so that TCRs could be counted quantitatively and reproducibly. Both TCR alpha and TCR beta chains were sequenced from each blood RNA sample. In the paper's pipeline: A median of about 100,000 TCRs per sample was observed, with a range of roughly 20,000 to 700,000. The Decombinator software suite was used to annotate V, J and CDR3 in the TCR reads. Every sample was subsampled to the same number of TCRs (28,000) for the PS versus PT1 abundance plots. Expanded TCRs were defined as absent before sensitization and observed at least eight times at the 2-week time point. Through fastp at Q25 and MiXCR, TCRdb rebuilt clones from the public reads, retaining in-frame beta chains. For every CDR3 protein sequence, its rows merge into one entry that carries the most common genes and DNA. TCRdb, not the authors, supplied the V and J calls. The sample data list approximately 100,000 distinct CDR3 sequences, and less than 10% of these were observed just once. Of the sample, around 3.1% is held by the ten largest clones.

The specimen was whole blood, collected in connection with sensitization to the hapten diphenylcyclopropenone (DPC). This sequence was found in a woman in her 40s with alopecia areata. Some clones in this sample may be carry-over from other donors' samples. Recombination connected TRBV7-6 to TRBJ2-1, with the D gene possibly TRBD1 or TRBD2, each one fitting 5 bases. The CDR3: CASSLASGRGASEQFF. The DNA sequence is TGTGCCAGCAGCTTAGCCTCGGGGAGAGGGGCTTCTGAGCAGTTCTTC.